This TCR beta chain was sequenced in a study of CD8+ T cells in alopecia areata. Study overall: Those patients who were treated received oral tofacitinib, which was given at 5 to 10 mg twice daily for moderate-to-severe alopecia areata. Whole-study results and caveats: Scalp clonality and expanded CD8+ clones among the top 100 were significantly decreased by tofacitinib.

Concerning this clone itself: Its specificity is unknown.

V was shortened by 5 bases and J by 3 bases, with 17 bases between the two germline ends. Per germline, CDR1 MDHEN and CDR2 SYDVKM. CDR3 length: 16 residues. The treatment was: oral pan-JAK inhibitor, 5-10 mg twice daily. Punch biopsies of lesional scalp, plus peripheral blood, were taken from alopecia areata patients. Sequencing templates came from extracted RNA that was reverse transcribed into cDNA. Repertoires were generated with immunoSEQ multiplex PCR, while TCRdb's copy carries only in-frame clones and drops some. The sample carries around 270,000 clones, roughly 60% recorded once. Sequenced here: CD4+ T cells sorted from blood, sampled at week 24, from a patient treated with tofacitinib. The chain couples TRBV28 to TRBJ2-1; weak D call: TRBD2 (6 bases). This receptor was identified in a human donor with alopecia areata. The CDR3 here is CASSPPGSGGYNEQFF. The DNA for the CDR3 is TGTGCCAGCAGTCCTCCCGGGAGCGGAGGCTACAATGAGCAGTTCTTC.